These T cell receptor beta chains were read from a single sample in a study of CD8 T cells in Susac syndrome. TCRdb ran MiXCR on the immunoSEQ multiplex PCR reads and lists one entry per CDR3 protein. The sample contains 130,000 to 150,000 distinct CDR3 sequences, 94% of which appear only once. The specimen was CD8+ T cells from PBMCs. Receptors were obtained from a human donor in good health. CDR3s include the opening cysteine and the closing phenylalanine or tryptophan. A D gene is named only where the DNA matches it firmly. Not all rows give a size; the values are once, few, many and, for expanded clones, a class.

clone_size	d_call	v_call	j_call	cdr3_aa	cdr3_nt
few	TRBD1	TRBV19	TRBJ1-1	CASSMQGGNTEAFF	TGTGCCAGTAGTATGCAGGGGGGGAACACTGAAGCTTTCTTT
NA	NA	TRBV7-8	TRBJ1-1	CASSTLPGRRQNTEAFF	TGTGCCAGCAGCACGCTACCGGGACGGCGACAGAACACTGAAGCTTTCTTT
NA	TRBD2	TRBV9	TRBJ2-2	CASSDDSRLAGVSTGELFF	TGTGCCAGCAGCGACGACTCCCGACTAGCGGGAGTTTCAACCGGGGAGCTGTTTTTT
NA	NA	TRBV29-1	TRBJ1-1	CSVEGDTQGTEAFF	TGCAGCGTTGAAGGGGACACCCAGGGGACTGAAGCTTTCTTT
NA	NA	TRBV20-1	TRBJ1-1	CSARDEIWGPEAFF	TGCAGTGCTAGAGATGAGATTTGGGGACCTGAAGCTTTCTTT
NA	NA	TRBV7-9	TRBJ2-6	CASSNGLASRANVLTF	TGTGCCAGCAGCAACGGACTCGCCTCTCGGGCCAACGTCCTGACTTTC
NA	NA	TRBV11-2	TRBJ2-5	CASSLLFDTDF	TGTGCCAGCAGCTTGTTATTTGACACAGACTTC
NA	NA	TRBV20-1	TRBJ2-3	CSARDPVADSTDTQYF	TGCAGTGCTAGAGATCCGGTAGCGGACAGCACAGATACGCAGTATTTT
once	TRBD1	TRBV24-1	TRBJ2-1	CATSDSTGAYNEQFF	TGTGCCACCAGTGATTCGACAGGGGCCTACAATGAGCAGTTCTTC
once	NA	TRBV12-3/TRBV12-4	TRBJ2-2	CASTSNSGELFF	TGTGCCAGCACTTCAAACTCCGGGGAGCTGTTTTTT
NA	NA	TRBV19	TRBJ2-7	CASRGFRSYEQYF	TGTGCCAGCAGGGGATTTCGGTCCTACGAGCAGTACTTC
NA	TRBD2	TRBV6-5	TRBJ2-5	CASSYGTSGGGETQYF	TGTGCCAGCAGTTACGGGACTAGCGGAGGGGGAGAGACCCAGTACTTC
NA	TRBD2	TRBV30	TRBJ2-3	CAWSGLAGATDTQYF	TGTGCCTGGAGTGGACTAGCGGGAGCCACAGATACGCAGTATTTT
NA	NA	TRBV3-1	TRBJ2-7	CASSPNSGTSTYEQYF	TGTGCCAGCAGCCCTAATTCCGGGACCTCCACCTACGAGCAGTACTTC
NA	TRBD2	TRBV9	TRBJ2-2	CASSRPGLAGAGELFF	TGTGCCAGCAGTCGGCCGGGACTAGCGGGAGCCGGGGAGCTGTTTTTT
NA	NA	TRBV7-9	TRBJ1-5	CASSLAGGDQPQHF	TGTGCCAGCAGCTTAGCAGGGGGTGATCAGCCCCAGCATTTT
NA	TRBD2	TRBV4-3	TRBJ2-7	CASSHGEGGSEQYF	TGCGCCAGCAGCCACGGGGAGGGCGGGTCCGAGCAGTACTTC
NA	TRBD2	TRBV20-1	TRBJ2-1	CSARTTSGVYNEQFF	TGCAGTGCGAGGACGACTAGCGGGGTTTACAATGAGCAGTTCTTC
NA	NA	TRBV7-9	TRBJ1-4	CASSAPGADEKLFF	TGTGCCAGCAGCGCACCAGGGGCTGATGAAAAACTGTTTTTT
NA	NA	TRBV27	TRBJ2-7	CASSLSPPIYEQYF	TGTGCCAGCAGTTTATCGCCCCCTATCTACGAGCAGTACTTC
few	NA	TRBV27	TRBJ2-7	CASSLLRGSYEQYF	TGTGCCAGCAGTTTATTGAGGGGGTCCTACGAGCAGTACTTC
NA	NA	TRBV20-1	TRBJ2-1	CSAASRAGRTYEQFF	TGCAGTGCCGCCTCCCGGGCGGGGAGGACCTATGAGCAGTTCTTC
NA	TRBD1	TRBV29-1	TRBJ1-4	CSVDGGDREDEKLFF	TGCAGCGTCGATGGGGGGGACAGGGAGGATGAAAAACTGTTTTTT
NA	NA	TRBV28	TRBJ1-2	CASSLFRSYGYTF	TGTGCCAGCAGTTTATTCAGATCCTATGGCTACACCTTC
NA	NA	TRBV27	TRBJ2-7	CASSYADAYEQYF	TGTGCCAGCAGTTACGCGGATGCCTACGAGCAGTACTTC
NA	TRBD1	TRBV7-2	TRBJ2-7	CASSAPRDRAHEQYF	TGTGCCAGCAGCGCTCCCCGGGACAGGGCCCACGAGCAGTACTTC
NA	NA	TRBV29-1	TRBJ2-1	CSGDHGGLNEQFF	TGCAGCGGCGATCATGGGGGTTTGAATGAGCAGTTCTTC
once	TRBD1	TRBV7-9	TRBJ1-5	CASSSGTDNQPQHF	TGTGCCAGCAGCTCCGGGACAGACAATCAGCCCCAGCATTTT
NA	NA	TRBV4-3	TRBJ2-7	CASSQDHLSYEQYF	TGCGCCAGCAGCCAAGATCACCTCTCCTACGAGCAGTACTTC
NA	NA	TRBV12-5	TRBJ2-1	CASALSGNEQFF	TGTGCTAGTGCCCTTAGCGGCAATGAGCAGTTCTTC
NA	NA	TRBV12-3/TRBV12-4	TRBJ2-1	CASSIAVAGVNEQFF	TGTGCCAGCAGTATAGCGGTAGCTGGCGTTAATGAGCAGTTCTTC
once	NA	TRBV4-3	TRBJ1-1	CASSQTLTANAEAFF	TGCGCCAGCAGCCAAACCCTGACGGCTAATGCTGAAGCTTTCTTT
NA	TRBD2	TRBV14	TRBJ2-4	CASSLLAGNIQYF	TGTGCCAGCAGCCTACTAGCGGGAAACATTCAGTACTTC
NA	NA	TRBV6-5	TRBJ2-3	CASSTFGRLTDTQYF	TGTGCCAGCAGTACTTTTGGACGCCTCACAGATACGCAGTATTTT
few	NA	TRBV27	TRBJ1-1	CASSLTANTEAFF	TGTGCCAGCAGTTTGACAGCGAACACTGAAGCTTTCTTT
NA	NA	TRBV27	TRBJ2-7	CASSSHPYEQYF	TGTGCCAGCAGTTCACATCCCTACGAGCAGTACTTC
NA	NA	TRBV11-1	TRBJ2-1	CASSSSRYNLNEQFF	TGTGCCAGCTCCAGCTCTCGTTATAACCTCAATGAGCAGTTCTTC
NA	TRBD2	TRBV9	TRBJ2-4	CASSLAGGAKNIQYF	TGTGCCAGCAGTTTAGCGGGAGGGGCCAAAAACATTCAGTACTTC
NA	NA	TRBV28	TRBJ1-2	CASSPGTLAGYTF	TGTGCCAGCAGTCCCGGGACCTTGGCTGGCTACACCTTC
NA	NA	TRBV27	TRBJ1-1	CASSGGVGQAFF	TGTGCCAGCAGTGGGGGGGTAGGGCAAGCTTTCTTT
NA	TRBD1	TRBV12-3/TRBV12-4	TRBJ2-7	CASSDGTGFFEQYF	TGTGCCAGCAGCGACGGGACAGGGTTCTTCGAGCAGTACTTC
NA	NA	TRBV28	TRBJ2-7	CASSLAQGAGGSVFEQYF	TGTGCCAGCAGTTTGGCCCAGGGGGCGGGAGGGTCCGTCTTCGAGCAGTACTTC
NA	TRBD1	TRBV27	TRBJ2-1	CASRRKTTGIPADEQFF	TGTGCCAGCAGAAGAAAGACGACAGGGATTCCCGCCGATGAGCAGTTCTTC
NA	TRBD1	TRBV4-2	TRBJ2-7	CASSQSGTGSLEQYF	TGTGCCAGCAGCCAATCTGGGACAGGGAGTCTGGAGCAGTACTTC
NA	NA	TRBV20-1	TRBJ2-7	CSARATSSYEQYF	TGCAGTGCTAGGGCCACGAGCTCCTACGAGCAGTACTTC
NA	NA	TRBV7-6	TRBJ2-1	CASSYRYNEQFF	TGTGCCAGCAGCTACAGGTACAATGAGCAGTTCTTC
NA	NA	TRBV30	TRBJ2-2	CAWRTGFRNTGELFF	TGTGCCTGGAGGACGGGTTTTAGGAACACCGGGGAGCTGTTTTTT
NA	NA	TRBV5-4	TRBJ2-7	CASSLTATSYEQYF	TGTGCCAGCAGCTTAACAGCGACCTCCTACGAGCAGTACTTC
NA	NA	TRBV14	TRBJ2-7	CASSQFVHEQYF	TGTGCCAGCAGCCAATTTGTGCACGAGCAGTACTTC
once	NA	TRBV4-3	TRBJ2-5	CASSHSYLTQETQYF	TGCGCCAGCAGTCACAGCTACCTTACTCAAGAGACCCAGTACTTC
once	TRBD1	TRBV29-1	TRBJ1-3	CSAGTGGNTIYF	TGCAGCGCGGGGACAGGTGGAAACACCATATATTTT
NA	NA	TRBV29-1	TRBJ1-4	CSVLGTTNEKLFF	TGCAGCGTCTTGGGGACAACTAATGAAAAACTGTTTTTT
NA	NA	TRBV29-1	TRBJ1-2	CSVRGRDGYTF	TGCAGCGTTCGGGGAAGGGATGGCTACACCTTC
NA	NA	TRBV28	TRBJ1-1	CASSLEVVRLEAFF	TGTGCCAGCAGTCTGGAGGTTGTACGCCTTGAAGCTTTCTTT
once	NA	TRBV5-1	TRBJ2-1	CASRRDYNEQFF	TGCGCCAGCAGACGGGACTACAATGAGCAGTTCTTC